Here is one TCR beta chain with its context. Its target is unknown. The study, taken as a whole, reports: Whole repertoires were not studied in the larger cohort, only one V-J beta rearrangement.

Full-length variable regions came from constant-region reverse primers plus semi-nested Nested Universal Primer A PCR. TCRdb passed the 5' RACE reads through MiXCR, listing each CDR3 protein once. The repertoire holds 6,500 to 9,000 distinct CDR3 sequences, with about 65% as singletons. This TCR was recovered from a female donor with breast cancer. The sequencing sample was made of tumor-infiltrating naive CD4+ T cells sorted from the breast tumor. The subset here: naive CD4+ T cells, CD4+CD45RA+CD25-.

CDR3 nucleotides: TGTGCCAGCAGAAGCGAGGGGCCCCAGCATTTT. This gives the protein CASRSEGPQHF. This chain links TRBV12-3 or TRBV12-4 with TRBJ1-5; D not resolved. V lost 6 bases, J lost 9 bases, and 9 bases lay in between. The CDR3 is 11 amino acids.